A selection of T cell receptor beta chains follows, all from one sample in a study of blood T cell repertoires in COVID-19. Here immunoSEQ multiplex PCR was the method, and the copy in TCRdb shows in-frame clones only, minus some. This repertoire shows about 180,000 clones, roughly 78% found once; its top ten account for approximately 7.7%. The sequencing input was peripheral blood. The receptors originated from a woman aged 55-69 years with COVID-19, enrolled during active disease. The CDR3 runs from the conserved cysteine through the conserved F or W. A D gene is named only where the DNA matches it firmly. Size values are once, few and many counts, or a class for expanded clones, and some rows have none.

D: TRBD2; size: NA; V: TRBV9; J: TRBJ2-1; CDR3: CASSVIAGGHNEQFF; DNA: TGTGCCAGCAGCGTCATAGCGGGGGGGCATAATGAGCAGTTCTTC
D: TRBD1; size: NA; V: TRBV28; J: TRBJ1-1; CDR3: CASRKQGKEGMAEAFF; DNA: TGTGCCAGCAGGAAACAGGGGAAAGAAGGGATGGCTGAAGCTTTCTTT
D: NA; size: NA; V: TRBV28; J: TRBJ2-2; CDR3: CATGNSKGIGELFF; DNA: TGTGCCACCGGGAACAGTAAGGGTATCGGGGAGCTGTTTTTT
D: NA; size: NA; V: TRBV10-3; J: TRBJ2-3; CDR3: CAISRTYSTDTQYF; DNA: TGTGCCATCAGCCGGACTTATAGCACAGATACGCAGTATTTT
D: TRBD2; size: NA; V: TRBV19; J: TRBJ2-7; CDR3: CASSIVASGDSYEQYF; DNA: TGTGCCAGTAGTATAGTGGCTAGCGGGGACTCCTACGAGCAGTACTTC
D: TRBD2; size: NA; V: TRBV28; J: TRBJ2-3; CDR3: CASRLGLAGQGNTDTQYF; DNA: TGTGCCAGCAGACTGGGACTAGCGGGACAGGGTAACACAGATACGCAGTATTTT
D: NA; size: NA; V: TRBV5-1; J: TRBJ1-4; CDR3: CASSLVPGVNEKLFF; DNA: TGCGCCAGCAGCTTGGTCCCAGGGGTAAATGAAAAACTGTTTTTT
D: NA; size: NA; V: TRBV28; J: TRBJ1-2; CDR3: CASSRARAYRYTF; DNA: TGTGCCAGCAGCCGCGCCAGGGCCTATCGCTACACCTTC
D: NA; size: NA; V: TRBV9; J: TRBJ1-5; CDR3: CASSVGGSFQPQHF; DNA: TGTGCCAGCAGCGTGGGGGGGTCCTTTCAGCCCCAGCATTTT
D: TRBD1; size: NA; V: TRBV5-1; J: TRBJ2-7; CDR3: CASSLRRQGSSYEQYF; DNA: TGCGCCAGCAGCTTGCGACGACAGGGGTCCTCCTACGAGCAGTACTTC
D: NA; size: few; V: TRBV5-8; J: TRBJ1-2; CDR3: CASSLYHIQGFGYTF; DNA: TGTGCCAGCAGCTTGTATCACATCCAGGGTTTTGGCTACACCTTC
D: NA; size: once; V: TRBV28; J: TRBJ1-2; CDR3: CASSSDRQGYGYTF; DNA: TGTGCCAGCAGCTCCGATCGGCAGGGCTATGGCTACACCTTC
D: NA; size: NA; V: TRBV28; J: TRBJ2-7; CDR3: CASSLSGLREQYF; DNA: TGTGCCAGCAGTTTATCGGGACTTAGGGAGCAGTACTTC
D: TRBD1; size: NA; V: TRBV19; J: TRBJ1-1; CDR3: CASSIWNRGDTEAFF; DNA: TGTGCCAGTAGTATTTGGAACAGGGGAGACACTGAAGCTTTCTTT
D: NA; size: few; V: TRBV5-4; J: TRBJ2-2; CDR3: CASSKKKGLQSTGELFF; DNA: TGTGCCAGCAGCAAAAAGAAGGGACTTCAGAGCACCGGGGAGCTGTTTTTT
D: NA; size: NA; V: TRBV27; J: TRBJ1-2; CDR3: CASSRRDTLGYTF; DNA: TGTGCCAGCAGTCGCCGGGACACTTTAGGCTACACCTTC
D: NA; size: NA; V: TRBV7-2; J: TRBJ2-5; CDR3: CASSLVWGRGETQYF; DNA: TGTGCCAGCAGCTTAGTTTGGGGCAGGGGAGAGACCCAGTACTTC
D: TRBD1; size: NA; V: TRBV3-1/TRBV3-2; J: TRBJ1-6; CDR3: CASSFRDRGNSPLHF; DNA: TGTGCCAGTAGCTTCCGGGACAGGGGTAATTCACCCCTCCACTTT
D: TRBD1; size: once; V: TRBV14; J: TRBJ1-1; CDR3: CASSGQGDTEAFF; DNA: TGTGCCAGCAGCGGACAGGGGGACACTGAAGCTTTCTTT
D: NA; size: NA; V: TRBV27; J: TRBJ2-1; CDR3: CASRSSWGLTNNEQFF; DNA: TGTGCCAGCAGGTCTTCGTGGGGACTTACTAACAATGAGCAGTTCTTC
D: TRBD1; size: once; V: TRBV6-5; J: TRBJ1-1; CDR3: CASTDGQGAREAFF; DNA: TGTGCCAGCACCGATGGACAGGGGGCCCGTGAAGCTTTCTTT
D: NA; size: NA; V: TRBV11-3; J: TRBJ2-3; CDR3: CASSLRRGTDTQYF; DNA: TGTGCCAGCAGCTTGAGGCGGGGCACAGATACGCAGTATTTT
D: TRBD2; size: NA; V: TRBV6-5; J: TRBJ2-5; CDR3: CASSRTSGGEETQYF; DNA: TGTGCCAGCAGTAGGACTAGCGGGGGCGAAGAGACCCAGTACTTC
D: TRBD2; size: NA; V: TRBV27; J: TRBJ2-7; CDR3: CASRRDGTSGSTNYEQYF; DNA: TGTGCCAGCAGGCGCGACGGGACTAGCGGGAGTACTAACTACGAGCAGTACTTC
D: TRBD2; size: NA; V: TRBV2; J: TRBJ2-1; CDR3: CASRGLAVYNEQFF; DNA: TGTGCCAGCAGGGGACTAGCGGTCTACAATGAGCAGTTCTTC
D: TRBD1; size: once; V: TRBV3-1/TRBV3-2; J: TRBJ1-4; CDR3: CASSPYTGGHEKLFF; DNA: TGTGCCAGCAGCCCTTACACAGGGGGTCATGAAAAACTGTTTTTT
D: NA; size: NA; V: TRBV12-2; J: TRBJ1-2; CDR3: CASRSGQGYGGYTF; DNA: TGTGCAAGTCGCTCGGGACAGGGTTACGGTGGCTACACCTTC
D: NA; size: NA; V: TRBV28; J: TRBJ1-1; CDR3: CASRVPGVNTEAFF; DNA: TGTGCCAGCAGAGTCCCGGGAGTGAACACTGAAGCTTTCTTT
D: NA; size: NA; V: TRBV18; J: TRBJ2-1; CDR3: CASSPLAGLADEQFF; DNA: TGTGCCAGCTCACCACTTGCGGGGTTAGCTGATGAGCAGTTCTTC
D: NA; size: NA; V: TRBV27; J: TRBJ2-3; CDR3: CASSLSGPPDTQYF; DNA: TGTGCCAGCAGTTTATCTGGGCCCCCAGATACGCAGTATTTT
D: NA; size: once; V: TRBV5-6; J: TRBJ2-4; CDR3: CASSGASAGLNIQYF; DNA: TGTGCCAGCAGCGGGGCGTCAGCGGGCCTTAACATTCAGTACTTC
D: NA; size: NA; V: TRBV24-1; J: TRBJ1-2; CDR3: CATSDFRGANYGYTF; DNA: TGTGCCACCAGTGATTTTCGGGGGGCGAACTATGGCTACACCTTC
D: TRBD1; size: NA; V: TRBV6-5; J: TRBJ1-1; CDR3: CASKIQGAGTEAFF; DNA: TGTGCCAGCAAAATACAGGGGGCAGGCACTGAAGCTTTCTTT
D: NA; size: NA; V: TRBV28; J: TRBJ2-2; CDR3: CASRKAATHTGELFF; DNA: TGTGCCAGCAGAAAGGCGGCTACTCACACCGGGGAGCTGTTTTTT
D: NA; size: NA; V: TRBV19; J: TRBJ2-1; CDR3: CASSERRQFGNEQFF; DNA: TGTGCCAGTAGTGAACGGCGGCAGTTTGGGAATGAGCAGTTCTTC
D: NA; size: NA; V: TRBV18; J: TRBJ1-1; CDR3: CASSPTLNTEAFF; DNA: TGTGCCAGCTCACCTACACTAAACACTGAAGCTTTCTTT
D: NA; size: NA; V: TRBV28; J: TRBJ1-4; CDR3: CASTQQGSDEKLFF; DNA: TGTGCCAGCACTCAACAGGGTTCGGATGAAAAACTGTTTTTT
D: TRBD2; size: NA; V: TRBV15; J: TRBJ2-3; CDR3: CATSSRLGGGADTQYF; DNA: TGTGCCACCAGCAGTAGACTAGGCGGGGGGGCAGATACGCAGTATTTT
D: NA; size: NA; V: TRBV9; J: TRBJ1-6; CDR3: CASSVAQGHNSPLHF; DNA: TGTGCCAGCAGCGTAGCGCAGGGGCATAATTCACCCCTCCACTTT
D: TRBD1; size: once; V: TRBV5-8; J: TRBJ2-3; CDR3: CASSLATGDPDTQYF; DNA: TGTGCCAGCAGCTTGGCCACAGGGGATCCAGATACGCAGTATTTT
D: TRBD1; size: few; V: TRBV19; J: TRBJ2-5; CDR3: CASSIAGGQETQYF; DNA: TGTGCCAGTAGTATAGCAGGGGGCCAAGAGACCCAGTACTTC
D: TRBD1; size: NA; V: TRBV10-3; J: TRBJ1-2; CDR3: CAISEGNRGFYGYTF; DNA: TGTGCCATCAGTGAGGGTAACAGGGGGTTCTATGGCTACACCTTC
D: TRBD1; size: NA; V: TRBV6-5; J: TRBJ1-1; CDR3: CASSYGQGATEAFF; DNA: TGTGCCAGCAGTTACGGACAGGGGGCTACTGAAGCTTTCTTT
D: NA; size: NA; V: TRBV11-2; J: TRBJ2-1; CDR3: CASSPFVYNEQFF; DNA: TGTGCCAGCAGCCCCTTCGTCTACAATGAGCAGTTCTTC
D: NA; size: NA; V: TRBV25-1; J: TRBJ2-1; CDR3: CASRALGQGSSYNEQFF; DNA: TGTGCCAGCAGAGCTTTGGGGCAGGGGAGCTCCTACAATGAGCAGTTCTTC
D: NA; size: NA; V: TRBV30; J: TRBJ2-1; CDR3: CAWSVQVKQFF; DNA: TGTGCCTGGAGTGTACAGGTGAAGCAGTTCTTC
D: TRBD2; size: NA; V: TRBV7-2; J: TRBJ2-1; CDR3: CASSSGLAYNEQFF; DNA: TGTGCCAGCAGCTCGGGACTAGCCTACAATGAGCAGTTCTTC
D: NA; size: NA; V: TRBV5-6; J: TRBJ2-3; CDR3: CASSRLQGPDTQYF; DNA: TGTGCCAGCAGCCGGTTACAGGGTCCAGATACGCAGTATTTT
D: TRBD1; size: NA; V: TRBV3-1/TRBV3-2; J: TRBJ1-6; CDR3: CASSGQVGSPLHF; DNA: TGTGCCAGCAGCGGACAGGTGGGATCACCCCTCCACTTT
D: TRBD2; size: NA; V: TRBV24-1; J: TRBJ2-7; CDR3: CATSDSASGPYEQYF; DNA: TGTGCCACCAGTGATTCGGCTAGCGGCCCCTACGAGCAGTACTTC
D: NA; size: NA; V: TRBV30; J: TRBJ1-1; CDR3: CARKAVNTEAFF; DNA: TGTGCCAGAAAGGCGGTGAACACTGAAGCTTTCTTT
D: TRBD1; size: NA; V: TRBV7-2; J: TRBJ1-3; CDR3: CASSLRTGPGNTIYF; DNA: TGTGCCAGCAGCTTGAGGACAGGTCCTGGAAACACCATATATTTT
D: NA; size: NA; V: TRBV10-1; J: TRBJ2-5; CDR3: CASSPNERETQYF; DNA: TGCGCCAGCAGCCCCAACGAGAGGGAGACCCAGTACTTC
D: TRBD2; size: once; V: TRBV24-1; J: TRBJ2-5; CDR3: CATATSGGATETQYF; DNA: TGTGCCACGGCGACTAGCGGGGGGGCCACGGAGACCCAGTACTTC
D: NA; size: NA; V: TRBV5-1; J: TRBJ1-1; CDR3: CASATRGGTEAFF; DNA: TGCGCCAGCGCCACTAGGGGAGGAACTGAAGCTTTCTTT
D: TRBD1; size: NA; V: TRBV27; J: TRBJ2-1; CDR3: CATLGDRDYNEQFF; DNA: TGTGCCACCCTCGGGGACAGGGACTACAATGAGCAGTTCTTC
D: NA; size: NA; V: TRBV6-5; J: TRBJ1-3; CDR3: CATQGFPGNTIYF; DNA: TGTGCCACTCAGGGGTTTCCTGGAAACACCATATATTTT